This TCR beta chain was identified in a study of Graves' ophthalmopathy and Graves' hyperthyroidism. Overall study: Stable hyperthyroid donors showed no ophthalmopathy during 18 months follow-up.

The CDR3 sequence is 16 residues long. Germline V gives CDR1 SGHVS, CDR2 FNYEAQ. Trimming at V came to 1 base and at J to 2 bases, leaving 5 bases not matched to a gene. A remark on this clonotype: As yet, its antigen is unknown.

Study outcomes and limitations: Ophthalmopathy was separated from stable hyperthyroidism by a 13-signature model with over 85% sensitivity and 81.08% specificity.

Transcripts of RNA were the source for amplifying TCR beta CDR3 regions. First-round RT-PCR used HTBI primers; second-round multiplex PCR followed. TCRdb analysed the multiplex PCR reads with MiXCR anew, one entry per CDR3 protein. The table shows about 1.1 million distinct CDR3 sequences, with about 36% occurring only once. Excluded were patients with other autoimmune diseases, uncontrolled infections, pregnancy or lactation. The authors diagnosed from clinical symptoms, serum thyroxine, TRAb, thyroid ultrasound and orbital computed tomography. The origin of this receptor is an adult man with Graves' hyperthyroidism. The V call is TRBV7-6, the J call TRBJ2-5, with TRBD1 matching 9 bases. The specimen was peripheral blood or thyroid tissue (not recorded which). CDR3 loop: CASSLVGTGRQETQYF. The CDR3 coding sequence is TGTGCCAGCAGCTTAGTGGGGACAGGGAGGCAAGAGACCCAGTACTTC.